The 20 T cell receptor beta chains below were found in one sample sequenced in a study of radiotherapy plus CTLA-4 blockade in lung cancer. Profiled with immunoSEQ multiplex PCR; TCRdb holds only in-frame clones, not every one. This table holds about 88,000 clones, more than 70% found once. The specimen comprised peripheral blood, sampled from a patient treated with radiotherapy plus ipilimumab. The receptors here all came from a human donor with non-small cell lung cancer that progressed on radiotherapy plus ipilimumab.

The chain combines TRBV11-2 with TRBJ2-6; D is perhaps TRBD1 (5 bases). The V gene's germline CDR1 is SGHAT and CDR2 FQNNGV. The CDR3 length is 17 residues. V was cut by 1 base and J by 0 bases, with 10 bases left in between. Written as DNA, the CDR3 is TGTGCCAGCAGCTTAGCGTGGCAGGGCTCTGGGGCCAACGTCCTGACTTTC. As protein: CASSLAWQGSGANVLTF.

For the CDR3, the DNA is TGTGCCAGCAGCTTTGGGGGTGGCTCACCCCTCCACTTT. Encoded protein: CASSFGGGSPLHF. The chain uses TRBV7-8 and TRBJ1-6, with D possibly TRBD1 on 5 matching bases. The CDR3 has 13 amino acids. Germline assignment: CDR1 SGHVS and CDR2 FQNEAQ. V was cut by 3 bases and J by 10 bases, with 10 bases left in between.

This chain's CDR3 is CATSRAPEATQYF. The CDR3 nucleotides are TGTGCCACCAGCAGAGCTCCTGAGGCGACCCAGTACTTC. This rearrangement joins TRBV15 to TRBJ2-5; D call uncertain. This CDR3 is 13 amino acids long. Germline-derived CDR1 and CDR2 are LNHNV and YYDKDF (reference sequence). The V gene lost 1 base and the J gene lost 7 bases, with 10 bases spanning the gap. Combining the CDR3 with reference TRBV15 and TRBJ2-5 gives the whole variable domain DAMVIQNPRYQVTQFGKPVTLSCSQTLNHNVMYWYQQKSSQAPKLLFHYYDKDFNNEADTPDNFQSRRPNTSFCFLDIRSPGLGDTAMYLCATSRAPEATQYFGPGTRLLVL.

A few counts support this clone. The chain couples TRBV7-9 to TRBJ1-1; a weak D match, TRBD1 (6 bases). Germline V gene sequence: CDR1 SEHNR, CDR2 FQNEAQ (reference sequence). This CDR3 has 15 amino acids. V was clipped by 2 bases and J by 3 bases, with 13 bases between them. CDR3 in DNA: TGTGCCAGCAGCTTATCTGGGGGCGAGTACACTGAAGCTTTCTTT. This codes for CASSLSGGEYTEAFF.

The gene calls are TRBV29-1 and TRBJ2-5; D perhaps matches TRBD2 (5 bases). Trimming removed 8 bases from V and 7 bases from J, with 14 bases in between. The CDR3 extends over 11 amino acids. The germline V gene has CDR1 SQVTM and CDR2 ANQGSEA. The CDR3 here is CSPEDGGTQYF. CDR3 nucleotide sequence: TGCAGCCCCGAGGATGGAGGGACCCAGTACTTC. Supplemented by reference TRBV29-1 and TRBJ2-5, the full variable domain reads SAVISQKPSRDICQRGTSLTIQCQVDSQVTMMFWYRQQPGQSLTLIATANQGSEATYESGFVIDKFPISRPNLTFSTLTVSNMSPEDSSIYLCSPEDGGTQYFGPGTRLLVL.

This sequence joins TRBV18 and TRBJ2-2, with D perhaps assigned TRBD1 or TRBD2 (5 bases each). Germline-derived CDR1 and CDR2 are KGHSH and LQKENI. Trimming took off 0 bases at V and 7 bases at J, with 12 bases between the two ends. The CDR3 has 15 amino acids. For the CDR3, the DNA is TGTGCCAGCTCACCACCGTCGCTGGGGGTCGGGGAGCTGTTTTTT. Protein sequence: CASSPPSLGVGELFF.

This sequence joins TRBV10-3 and TRBJ1-2, with 7 positions matching TRBD1. Germline CDR1 and CDR2: ENHRY and SYGVKD. The ends lost 4 bases at V and 0 bases at J; junction bases unmatched: 11. The CDR3 is made up of 17 amino acids. This chain's CDR3 is CAISGRQGHSANYGYTF. The CDR3 DNA is TGTGCCATCAGTGGGCGACAGGGCCACTCAGCTAACTATGGCTACACCTTC.

The rearrangement uses TRBV11-2 and TRBJ2-6; D ambiguous. Trimming cost V 1 base and J 0 bases, with 7 bases left between them. This CDR3 spans 16 amino acids. Looked up from germline, CDR1 is SGHAT and CDR2 is FQNNGV. The CDR3 spells CASSLGFVSGANVLTF. For the CDR3, the DNA is TGTGCCAGCAGCTTAGGGTTCGTCTCTGGGGCCAACGTCCTGACTTTC. Combining the CDR3 with reference TRBV11-2 and TRBJ2-6 gives the whole variable domain EAGVAQSPRYKIIEKRQSVAFWCNPISGHATLYWYQQILGQGPKLLIQFQNNGVVDDSQLPKDRFSAERLKGVDSTLKIQPAKLEDSAVYLCASSLGFVSGANVLTFGAGSRLTVL.

Here the CDR3 reads CASSQVGNEQFF. In nucleotides, the CDR3 is TGCGCCAGCAGCCAGGTGGGAAATGAGCAGTTCTTC. The chain uses TRBV4-3 and TRBJ2-1, with no clear D. The germline V gene encodes CDR1 LGHNA and CDR2 YSLEER. Between the trimmed V and J ends, which lost 3 bases and 7 bases, there was a span of 7 bases. The CDR3 spans 12 residues.

This clone was counted only a few times. The chain couples TRBV7-2 to TRBJ1-5; D gene uncertain. There are 13 residues in the CDR3. V was cut by 2 bases and J by 4 bases, with 6 bases left in between. Germline V CDR1 and CDR2: SGHTA, FQGNSA. As DNA, the CDR3 is TGTGCCAGCAGCTTAAAGGGAAATCAGCCCCAGCATTTT. Translating gives CASSLKGNQPQHF.

The chain links TRBV2 to TRBJ1-1; maybe TRBD1 (6 bases). V was trimmed by 0 bases and J by 3 bases, leaving 8 bases between them. CDR1 is SNHLY and CDR2 is FYNNEI in the germline V gene. This CDR3 region has 14 residues. The CDR3 spells CASSEAGAYTEAFF. In DNA, the CDR3 is TGTGCCAGCAGTGAAGCGGGGGCTTACACTGAAGCTTTCTTT. Full variable domain (remainder filled in from reference TRBV2 and TRBJ1-1): EPEVTQTPSHQVTQMGQEVILRCVPISNHLYFYWYRQILGQKVEFLVSFYNNEISEKSEIFDDQFSVERPDGSNFTLKIRSTKLEDSAMYFCASSEAGAYTEAFFGQGTRLTVV.

The chain recombines TRBV5-8 with TRBJ1-5, with 9 bases lining up with TRBD1. Germline CDR1 and CDR2: SGHTS and YDEGEE. This CDR3 region has 15 residues. Losses at the gene ends were 4 bases for V and 2 bases for J; bases not matched to a gene: 4. The CDR3 loop reads CASSPRDRGNQPQHF. In nucleotides, the CDR3 is TGTGCCAGCAGCCCCCGGGACAGGGGCAATCAGCCCCAGCATTTT.

The V call is TRBV7-9, the J call TRBJ1-2; 10 bases map to TRBD1. Germline CDR1 reads SEHNR; CDR2 reads FQNEAQ (reference sequence). Unmatched junction bases numbered 4, after V lost 5 bases and J lost 1 base. This CDR3 region has 15 residues. CDR3 sequence: CASSMGQGYNYGYTF. The DNA for the CDR3 is TGTGCCAGCAGCATGGGACAGGGGTATAACTATGGCTACACCTTC.

The rearrangement links TRBV7-9 to TRBJ2-5; 8 bases fit TRBD1. The CDR3 extends over 16 amino acids. CDR1 and CDR2 (germline): SEHNR, FQNEAQ (reference sequence). With V trimmed by 6 bases and J by 2 bases, 11 bases remained unmatched. CDR3 DNA sequence: TGTGCCAGCAGTCACCCGGGGACAGGACAACAAGAGACCCAGTACTTC. This sequence encodes CASSHPGTGQQETQYF.

The sample holds a few counts of this clone. The V and J genes are TRBV11-2 and TRBJ2-6; D is possibly TRBD1 (5 bases). CDR1 and CDR2 from the germline V gene are SGHAT and FQNNGV. Trimming left V 0 bases short and J 0 bases short, with 9 bases between. The CDR3 sequence is 17 residues long. The CDR3: CASSLEGAYSGANVLTF. CDR3 DNA sequence: TGTGCCAGCAGCTTAGAAGGGGCCTACTCTGGGGCCAACGTCCTGACTTTC. The variable domain in full, completed from reference TRBV11-2 and TRBJ2-6, reads EAGVAQSPRYKIIEKRQSVAFWCNPISGHATLYWYQQILGQGPKLLIQFQNNGVVDDSQLPKDRFSAERLKGVDSTLKIQPAKLEDSAVYLCASSLEGAYSGANVLTFGAGSRLTVL.

The V call is TRBV9, the J call TRBJ1-2; D is uncertain. This CDR3 is built from 13 residues. Germline CDR1 reads SGDLS; CDR2 reads YYNGEE. The ends were cut back, 3 bases at V and 8 bases at J, with 14 bases in the middle. The CDR3 loop reads CASSGGMVWGYTF. The CDR3 DNA reads TGTGCCAGCAGCGGAGGGATGGTCTGGGGCTACACCTTC.

The chain has TRBV10-3 and TRBJ2-3, with 10 nucleotides matching TRBD2. Germline V lookup: CDR1 ENHRY, CDR2 SYGVKD. The CDR3 loop spans 15 amino acids. The V and J ends lost 6 bases and 6 bases, in that order; junction bases with no gene match: 9. The CDR3: CAIRFASGGTDTQYF. The CDR3 DNA follows: TGTGCCATCAGATTTGCTAGCGGGGGAACCGATACGCAGTATTTT.

This clone was seen once. The chain carries TRBV28 and TRBJ2-3; 10 nucleotides line up with TRBD2. V lost 6 bases to trimming and J lost 6 bases; unmatched junction nucleotides: 9. CDR3 length: 15 amino acids. Germline values: CDR1 MDHEN, CDR2 SYDVKM. The CDR3 DNA reads TGTGCCAGCAGGGGTGCAGCGGGAGGGTCTGATACGCAGTATTTT. This codes for CASRGAAGGSDTQYF.

The chain recombines TRBV4-2 with TRBJ1-6; 10 bases map to TRBD1. Germline CDR1 and CDR2: LGHNA and YNFKEQ. V trimming: 4 bases; J trimming: 7 bases; junction bases outside the gene matches: 4. The CDR3 extends over 15 amino acids. The CDR3 bases are TGTGCCAGCAGCCCGGGGGGACAGGGGAATTCACCCCTCCACTTT. This encodes CASSPGGQGNSPLHF.

The chain uses TRBV6-5 and TRBJ1-6; D possibly corresponds to TRBD1 (5 bases). V lost 2 bases to trimming and J lost 9 bases, with 11 bases between them. The CDR3 extends over 14 amino acids. The germline V gene has CDR1 MNHEY and CDR2 SVGAGI. The CDR3 loop is CASSYSQGTSPLHF. The DNA for the CDR3 is TGTGCCAGCAGTTACAGTCAGGGAACTTCACCCCTCCACTTT.